This is a list of T cell receptor beta chains from one sample in a study of vaccination and CD4 T cells after COVID-19. TCRdb redid the calling of the PCR reads with MiXCR, one entry per CDR3 protein. This table has over 7,000 distinct CDR3 sequences, about 39% appearing once. For these receptors, no antigen is known. The sample was CD4+ T cells from blood, cultured in vitro. The receptors originated from a human donor in good health. CDR3s include the opening cysteine and the closing phenylalanine or tryptophan. A D gene is named only where the DNA matches it firmly. Some rows mark clone size as missing; the rest say once, few, many or name a class of expanded clone.

J | V | D | size | DNA | CDR3
TRBJ1-5 | TRBV6-2/TRBV6-3 | - | - | TGTGCCAGCAGCTTCCTTAGGGGGGGCAATCAGCCCCAGCATTTT | CASSFLRGGNQPQHF
TRBJ2-5 | TRBV20-1 | - | once | TGCAGTGCTAGGTCGGACATAGAGACCCAGTACTTC | CSARSDIETQYF
TRBJ2-1 | TRBV6-4 | - | few | TGTGCCAGCAGTGACTCTAGCGGAGGTGACTACAATGAGCAGTTCTTC | CASSDSSGGDYNEQFF
TRBJ2-7 | TRBV7-9 | TRBD2 | few | TGTGCCAGCAGCTTGGGGACTACGTACGAGCAGTACTTC | CASSLGTTYEQYF
TRBJ2-3 | TRBV6-1 | - | few | TGTGCCAGCGGGACAGATACGCAGTATTTT | CASGTDTQYF
TRBJ2-5 | TRBV7-8 | TRBD2 | - | TGTGCCAGCAGCTTAGGCCTACTAGCGGGAGTTCAAGAGACCCAGTACTTC | CASSLGLLAGVQETQYF
TRBJ1-2 | TRBV6-4 | TRBD1 | - | TGTGCCAGCCCCGGGACAGGAGGTCCCCAGAGGGACTATGGCTACACCTTC | CASPGTGGPQRDYGYTF
TRBJ2-1 | TRBV6-2/TRBV6-3 | - | few | TGTGCCAGCAGTTACTACGGGGGAGTGGAGCAGTTCTTC | CASSYYGGVEQFF
TRBJ2-7 | TRBV30 | - | - | TGTGCCTGGAGAGGGGCCTTGGGGGCGCGGAACGAGCAGTACTTC | CAWRGALGARNEQYF
TRBJ2-3 | TRBV2 | - | - | TGTGCCAGCAGTGACAGACACTCAGGGGATACGCAGTATTTT | CASSDRHSGDTQYF
TRBJ1-1 | TRBV19 | - | few | TGTGCCAGTAGTGTTCGCTTTCGACAGCCGAACACTGAAGCTTTCTTT | CASSVRFRQPNTEAFF
TRBJ2-3 | TRBV20-1 | TRBD2 | once | TGCAGTGCTAGAGGTTTCTTACCGATAGCGGGAGCAGCAGATACGCAGTATTTT | CSARGFLPIAGAADTQYF
TRBJ2-7 | TRBV11-3 | - | few | TGTGCCAGCAGCCTAAACTCTTACGAGCAGTACTTC | CASSLNSYEQYF
TRBJ2-7 | TRBV7-3 | - | few | TGTGCCAGCAGCTTAATGCTAGGACCCTACGAGCAGTACTTC | CASSLMLGPYEQYF
TRBJ1-6 | TRBV7-2 | - | - | TGTGCCAGCCTCCCGGGCCCCTATAATTCACCCCTCCACTTT | CASLPGPYNSPLHF
TRBJ2-7 | TRBV14 | TRBD2 | - | TGTGCCAGCAGCCAAGGCTGGGGGGGAAGGATCTCCTACGAGCAGTACTTC | CASSQGWGGRISYEQYF
TRBJ1-6 | TRBV27 | - | few | TGTGCCAGCAGTTACCGCACACAAATCTCCTATAATTCACCCCTCCACTTT | CASSYRTQISYNSPLHF
TRBJ2-6 | TRBV6-4 | - | - | TGTGCCAGCAGTGCCAGCTCTGGGGCCAACGTCCTGACTTTC | CASSASSGANVLTF
TRBJ2-1 | TRBV24-1 | TRBD2 | few | TGTGCCACCAGTGTCACTAGCGGGGATTACAATGAGCAGTTCTTC | CATSVTSGDYNEQFF
TRBJ1-1 | TRBV7-6 | - | few | TGTGCCAGCAGCTTAGACCGGCACACTGAAGCTTTCTTT | CASSLDRHTEAFF
TRBJ2-3 | TRBV20-1 | - | - | TGCAGTGCTAGAAGGGCGCAGGGGTCAGATACGCAGTATTTT | CSARRAQGSDTQYF
TRBJ2-1 | TRBV5-1 | TRBD2 | - | TGCGCCAGCAGCCCGGGGTTGACTAGCGGGAGAGGGTACAATGAGCAGTTCTTC | CASSPGLTSGRGYNEQFF
TRBJ1-1 | TRBV7-2 | TRBD1 | - | TGTGCCAGCAGCTTAAGGACAGGGGCTAAAGCTTTCTTT | CASSLRTGAKAFF
TRBJ1-1 | TRBV2 | TRBD1 | - | TGTGCCAGCAGGAGTACAGGGGGCTCTTCCAACACTGAAGCTTTCTTT | CASRSTGGSSNTEAFF
TRBJ1-2 | TRBV20-1 | - | - | TGCAGTGCTAGAGAGCCACGGACCCGGCGCAGTGGCTATGGCTACACCTTC | CSAREPRTRRSGYGYTF
TRBJ1-1 | TRBV21-1 | - | - | TGTGCCAGCAACAGCCCGGAGGGGGGGGAAGCTTTCTTT | CASNSPEGGEAFF
TRBJ1-4 | TRBV20-1 | TRBD1 | - | TGCAGTGCCGACCGGGACAGGGATGAAAAACTGTTTTTT | CSADRDRDEKLFF
TRBJ2-5 | TRBV2 | TRBD1 | once | TGTGCCAGCAGTGACGTAGGACAGGGCAAAGAGACCCAGTACTTC | CASSDVGQGKETQYF
TRBJ1-2 | TRBV9 | TRBD1 | - | TGTGCCAGCAGCGTAGGCCCTGTCCAGGGGGACTATGGCTACACCTTC | CASSVGPVQGDYGYTF
TRBJ2-7 | TRBV20-1 | - | few | TGCAGTGCTACCAGACTGGCGGAGACGAGGGAGCAGTACTTC | CSATRLAETREQYF
TRBJ2-6 | TRBV7-3 | TRBD2 | - | TGTGCCAGCAGCCGGGAGGGGGGATCTGGGGCCAACGTCCTGACTTTC | CASSREGGSGANVLTF
TRBJ1-2 | TRBV7-9 | TRBD1 | few | TGTGCCAGCAGCCCTACTGACAGGGTGCGGCATGGCTACACCTTC | CASSPTDRVRHGYTF
TRBJ2-3 | TRBV7-3 | - | - | TGTGCCAGCAGCCCTGGTTCCTTGGATACGCAGTATTTT | CASSPGSLDTQYF
TRBJ1-1 | TRBV6-2/TRBV6-3 | - | few | TGTGCCAGCAGTTACCCAGCCCAGTTAGGAGGAACTGAAGCTTTCTTT | CASSYPAQLGGTEAFF
TRBJ2-1 | TRBV20-1 | TRBD1 | once | TGCAGTGCTAGACCGGGACAGGGAATGAGTGGTGAGCAGTTCTTC | CSARPGQGMSGEQFF
TRBJ1-2 | TRBV11-1 | - | few | TGTGCCAGCAGCTTAGATTGGGGAGATGGCTACACCTTC | CASSLDWGDGYTF
TRBJ2-7 | TRBV6-2/TRBV6-3 | TRBD2 | - | TGTGCCAGCAGCGCTACCCTAGCGGGAGGTAAAAACGAGCAGTACTTC | CASSATLAGGKNEQYF
TRBJ1-1 | TRBV27 | TRBD1 | few | TGTGCCAGCAGTCCTGGGGGGACAGGGGTCAGTTTCTCTGAAGCTTTCTTT | CASSPGGTGVSFSEAFF
TRBJ1-2 | TRBV10-1 | - | - | TGCGCCAGCAGGGTTAGGGTTCTGACTTCGATTAACTATGGCTACACCTTC | CASRVRVLTSINYGYTF
TRBJ1-3 | TRBV23-1 | - | once | TGCGCCAGCAGTCTTCGCTCTGGAAACACCATATATTTT | CASSLRSGNTIYF
TRBJ1-1 | TRBV9 | - | - | TGTGCCAGCAGCCCCCGATTATCCGTTATGAACACTGAAGCTTTCTTT | CASSPRLSVMNTEAFF
TRBJ1-5 | TRBV7-2 | - | - | TGTGCCAGCAGCTCAGGGGATGTGGGGCAGCCCCAGCATTTT | CASSSGDVGQPQHF
TRBJ2-5 | TRBV20-1 | TRBD1 | - | TGCAGTCCCCGGACAGGCCTGAGGGAGACCCAGTACTTC | CSPRTGLRETQYF
TRBJ1-6 | TRBV12-3/TRBV12-4 | TRBD1 | once | TGTGCCAGCAGTCCCAGACAGGGCAATAATTCACCCCTCCACTTT | CASSPRQGNNSPLHF
TRBJ2-2 | TRBV6-1 | - | - | TGTGCCAGCAGTGAACTCGGGCTAGCGACCACCGGGGAGCTGTTTTTT | CASSELGLATTGELFF
TRBJ2-7 | TRBV12-3/TRBV12-4 | TRBD1 | once | TGTGCCAGCAGTTTATCGGGGACAGTAATCTCCTACGAGCAGTACTTC | CASSLSGTVISYEQYF
TRBJ2-3 | TRBV6-5 | - | - | TGTGCCAGCAGTTACATGCGGGACCTTTACACAGATACGCAGTATTTT | CASSYMRDLYTDTQYF
TRBJ1-5 | TRBV5-8 | - | - | TGTGCCAGCAGCTTGGCAACCCGGGGGGGGCAGCCCCAGCATTTT | CASSLATRGGQPQHF
TRBJ2-5 | TRBV12-3/TRBV12-4 | - | - | TGTGCCAGCAGTTTATTGGTCGGGGGGACCCAGTACTTC | CASSLLVGGTQYF
TRBJ2-6 | TRBV4-3 | TRBD2 | few | TGCGCCAGCAGCCAAGATAGGCTAGCGGGAGTTTTAGGGGCCAACGTCCTGACTTTC | CASSQDRLAGVLGANVLTF
TRBJ1-1 | TRBV5-8 | - | few | TGTGCCAGCAGCCTGGGACGGGGGAGGACTGAAGCTTTCTTT | CASSLGRGRTEAFF
TRBJ1-1 | TRBV6-5 | TRBD1 | - | TGTGCCAGCAGTTACACAGGGGCGAACACTGAAGCTTTCTTT | CASSYTGANTEAFF
TRBJ1-1 | TRBV7-2 | - | - | TGTGCCAGCAGCAAGAGGACGGCGAACACTGAAGCTTTCTTT | CASSKRTANTEAFF
TRBJ2-4 | TRBV15 | - | few | TGTGCCACCAGCAGCGCAGGGGTAAAAAACATTCAGTACTTC | CATSSAGVKNIQYF
TRBJ1-4 | TRBV7-2 | - | - | TGTGCCAGCAGCCCCTCTGGGGGGGCATGGGAAAAACTGTTTTTT | CASSPSGGAWEKLFF